The 11 T cell receptor beta chains presented below share a single source sample, sequenced in a study of Tregs in tolerant kidney transplant recipients. Assay: immunoSEQ multiplex PCR; the TCRdb copy retains only in-frame clones and omits some. In the table there are roughly 250,000 clones, about 80% of which are singletons. Sequences were obtained from CD4+ T cells from blood. The receptors shown here come from a human donor in good health.

The rearrangement links TRBV5-4 to TRBJ1-6, with 7 nucleotides matching TRBD1. The germline V gene has CDR1 SGHNT and CDR2 YYREEE (reference sequence). V was clipped by 6 bases and J by 8 bases; unmatched bases: 11. CDR3 length equals 15 residues. The CDR3 here is CASNAGGQSDSPLHF. CDR3 nucleotide sequence: TGTGCCAGCAACGCTGGGGGACAGAGCGATTCACCCCTCCACTTT. The whole variable domain, remainder taken from reference TRBV5-4 and TRBJ1-6, is ETGVTQSPTHLIKTRGQQVTLRCSSQSGHNTVSWYQQALGQGPQFIFQYYREEENGRGNFPPRFSGLQFPNYSSELNVNALELDDSALYLCASNAGGQSDSPLHFGNGTRLTVT.

This clone was counted once. The chain joins TRBV5-6 to TRBJ2-3; possibly TRBD2 for D (6 bases). This CDR3 is 14 amino acids long. V shed 0 bases and J shed 1 base, with 6 bases lying between them. Germline V gives CDR1 SGHDT, CDR2 YYEEEE. In DNA, the CDR3 is TGTGCCAGCAGCTTGGCGGGGGGCACAGATACGCAGTATTTT. It encodes CASSLAGGTDTQYF. Supplemented by reference TRBV5-6 and TRBJ2-3, the full variable domain reads DAGVTQSPTHLIKTRGQQVTLRCSPKSGHDTVSWYQQALGQGPQFIFQYYEEEERQRGNFPDRFSGHQFPNYSSELNVNALLLGDSALYLCASSLAGGTDTQYFGPGTRLTVL.

This clone occurred a few times. V is TRBV5-6 and J is TRBJ1-1, with 8 bases fitting TRBD1. CDR1 is SGHDT, CDR2 YYEEEE, per germline. The CDR3 sequence is 15 residues long. The V gene end was trimmed by 4 bases and the J gene end by 5 bases; junction bases not matched to a gene: 10. The CDR3 here is CASSPRSGDRTEAFF. The CDR3 region has the DNA TGTGCCAGCAGCCCTCGATCGGGGGACAGGACTGAAGCTTTCTTT.

The genes are TRBV5-8 and TRBJ1-4; 8 nucleotides line up with TRBD1. Per the germline V gene, CDR1 is SGHTS and CDR2 is YDEGEE. This CDR3 contains 15 residues. Trimming removed 4 bases from V and 4 bases from J; junction bases left unmatched: 6. CDR3 coding DNA: TGTGCCAGCAGCCCGCGGACAGGGAATAATGAAAAACTGTTTTTT. It is translated as CASSPRTGNNEKLFF.

This clone was counted a few times. This sequence joins TRBV11-3 and TRBJ2-2, with D unresolved. The germline V gene has CDR1 SGHNT and CDR2 YENEEA. CDR3 length: 14 amino acids. Trimming removed 0 bases from V and 4 bases from J, with 6 bases in between. CDR3 residues: CASSLDRSTGELFF. The CDR3 nucleotides are TGTGCCAGCAGCTTAGACAGGAGCACCGGGGAGCTGTTTTTT.

CDR3: CASSIVGDRAYEQYF. In DNA form, the CDR3 reads TGTGCCAGTAGTATTGTGGGGGACAGGGCCTACGAGCAGTACTTC. The gene calls are TRBV19 and TRBJ2-7; 9 nucleotides line up with TRBD1. Germline-derived CDR1 and CDR2 are LNHDA and SQIVND (reference sequence). The CDR3 is 15 residues long. J was trimmed by 2 bases and V by 3 bases; bases with no gene match: 5.

The gene calls are TRBV27 and TRBJ1-1, with D perhaps matching TRBD1 (6 bases). CDR3 length: 15 amino acids. V was cut by 8 bases and J by 5 bases, with 21 bases left in between. From germline, CDR1 is MNHEY and CDR2 SMNVEV (reference sequence). CDR3 DNA sequence: TGTGCCAGCTCAGTTTATGGGCAGGGGTATACTGAAGCTTTCTTT. It translates to CASSVYGQGYTEAFF.

The genes are TRBV6-5 and TRBJ2-7, with 8 bases matching TRBD1. CDR3 length equals 16 residues. V dropped 2 bases and J dropped 6; count of bases not matched to a gene: 12. Germline assignment: CDR1 MNHEY and CDR2 SVGAGI. The CDR3 loop reads CASSYGATGGFSEQYF. CDR3 nucleotides: TGTGCCAGCAGTTACGGGGCCACAGGGGGGTTTTCCGAGCAGTACTTC.

The table lists this clone with a few counts. This chain connects TRBV18 to TRBJ2-7; D is ambiguous. Trimming took 4 bases from V and 0 from J, leaving 10 bases between them. This CDR3 is 14 amino acids long. In germline, CDR1 is KGHSH, CDR2 LQKENI. The chain's CDR3 is CASSRGLDSYEQYF. The CDR3, as DNA: TGTGCCAGCTCACGCGGTTTGGACTCCTACGAGCAGTACTTC.

The chain uses TRBV4-1 and TRBJ1-5, with TRBD1 matching 8 bases. The length of the CDR3 is 14 residues. The V and J ends lost 6 bases and 6 bases, in that order; junction bases with no gene match: 7. Looked up from germline, CDR1 is MGHRA and CDR2 is YSYEKL. In DNA form, the CDR3 reads TGCGCCAGCAGTCCCCAGGGGGCGCGTCAGCCCCAGCATTTT. Its protein is CASSPQGARQPQHF.

The chain combines TRBV6-5 with TRBJ1-1; unclear D gene. Trimming cost V 4 bases and J 4 bases, with 19 bases left between them. Looked up from germline, CDR1 is MNHEY and CDR2 is SVGAGI. The CDR3 is 16 residues long. CDR3 residues: CASSFVANLRSTEAFF. Here the CDR3 DNA reads TGTGCCAGCAGTTTTGTGGCAAACCTGAGGAGCACTGAAGCTTTCTTT.